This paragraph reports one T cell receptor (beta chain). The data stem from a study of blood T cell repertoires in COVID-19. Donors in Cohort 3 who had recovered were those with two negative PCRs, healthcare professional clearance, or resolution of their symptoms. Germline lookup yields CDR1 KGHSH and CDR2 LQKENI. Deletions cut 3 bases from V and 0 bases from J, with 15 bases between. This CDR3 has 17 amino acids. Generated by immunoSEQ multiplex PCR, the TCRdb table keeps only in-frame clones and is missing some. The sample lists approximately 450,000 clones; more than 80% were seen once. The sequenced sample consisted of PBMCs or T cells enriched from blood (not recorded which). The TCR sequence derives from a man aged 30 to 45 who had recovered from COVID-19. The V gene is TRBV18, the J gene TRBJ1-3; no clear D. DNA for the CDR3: TGTGCCAGCTCACCCCGAGGCGGGCTATCCTCTGGAAACACCATATATTTT. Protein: CASSPRGGLSSGNTIYF.